The clone carrying this T cell receptor beta chain was detected only a few times. Antigen specificity is unknown. The data were obtained in a study of tumor-infiltrating lymphocytes in primary liver carcinoma. Study in general: There were roughly 3.5 to 8 million productive TCRbeta reads per sample, a yield similar across tissue types.

The germline V gene encodes CDR1 SGHAT and CDR2 FQNNGV. V was pared by 0 bases and J by 5 bases, with 13 bases between. The CDR3 is 15 residues long. Unsorted bulk tissue (roughly 19-31 mg) underwent RNA and DNA co-extraction. Among the patients, all had chronic HBV infection and none had been treated. The template, approximately 500 ng total RNA, yielded TCR beta cDNA made with a constant-region primer. TCR beta libraries came from three nested multiplex PCR rounds using slightly modified ARM-PCR. Researchers ran the first two PCR rounds for approximately 9 cycles each with TRBV1-TRBV30 forward primers and a C-beta reverse primer. A single record per CDR3 protein comes from TCRdb applying MiXCR to the multiplex PCR reads. Of roughly 120,000 distinct CDR3 sequences listed, around 64% are singletons. Study results and caveats: Tumor top-250-clone fractions significantly exceeded those of blood (p = 0.039).

Sequencing was done on a sample of liver tumor tissue from sampling region 3. Stated subset: tumor region T3, left-lateral pole. The chain links TRBV11-2 to TRBJ2-5; D gene ambiguous. This TCR was recovered from a woman between 55 and 75 years old with primary liver carcinoma and hepatitis B virus infection. The CDR3, as DNA: TGTGCCAGCAGCTTAGATATAAGGCCTGGTGAGACCCAGTACTTC. Translation gives CASSLDIRPGETQYF.